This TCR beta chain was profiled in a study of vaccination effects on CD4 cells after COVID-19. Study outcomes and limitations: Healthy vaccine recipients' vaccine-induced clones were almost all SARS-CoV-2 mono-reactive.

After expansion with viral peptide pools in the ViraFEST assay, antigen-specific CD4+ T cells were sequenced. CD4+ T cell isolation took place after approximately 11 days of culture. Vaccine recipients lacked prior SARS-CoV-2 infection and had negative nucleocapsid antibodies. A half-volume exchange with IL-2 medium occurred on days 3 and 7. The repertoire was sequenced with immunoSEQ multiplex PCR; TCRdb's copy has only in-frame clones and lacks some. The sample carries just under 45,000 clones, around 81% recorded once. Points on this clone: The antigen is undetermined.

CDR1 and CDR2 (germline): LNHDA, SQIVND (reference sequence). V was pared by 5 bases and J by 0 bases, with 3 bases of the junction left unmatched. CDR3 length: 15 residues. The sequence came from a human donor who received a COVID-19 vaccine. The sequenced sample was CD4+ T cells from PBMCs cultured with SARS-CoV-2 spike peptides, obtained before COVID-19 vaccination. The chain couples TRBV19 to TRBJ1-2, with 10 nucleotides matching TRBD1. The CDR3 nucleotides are TGTGCCAGTAGTCCGGGGACAGGGGCTAACTATGGCTACACCTTC. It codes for CASSPGTGANYGYTF.